The T cell receptor (beta chain) described here comes from a study of response to subunit inactivated influenza vaccine. In its sample, this clonotype was seen a few times. MiXCR, run by TCRdb on the RT-PCR reads, gives a single entry per CDR3 protein. The data contain 560,000 or so distinct CDR3 sequences, approximately 7.7% of them seen just once; the ten biggest clones take up approximately 13%. V was pared by 0 bases and J by 4 bases, with 11 bases of the junction left unmatched. Looked up from germline, CDR1 is SGDLS and CDR2 is YYNGEE. There are 18 residues in the CDR3. This TCR was sampled from a man in his fifties or sixties who received an inactivated influenza vaccine. The sample consisted of PBMCs from blood, taken roughly 24 months after vaccination. The rearrangement joins TRBV9 to TRBJ2-1; TRBD2 agrees at 9 bases. In nucleotides, the CDR3 is TGTGCCAGCAGCGTAGGGCTAGCGGGACCCCCTATTTACAATGAGCAGTTCTTC. This codes for CASSVGLAGPPIYNEQFF.